This T cell receptor (beta chain) was sequenced for a study of post-analysis software for immune sequencing data. Study conclusions and caveats: The F measure placed samples prepared in the same batch into strongly shared clusters. About five TRBV segments appeared more often in patients than in controls, and TRBV5-6, TRBV5-1 and TRBV20-1 were among these. Significantly lower normalized Chao1 diversity was found in patients with multiple sclerosis relative to controls.

Carried by the TCR beta cDNA libraries were unique molecular identifiers. TCRdb redid the calling of the PCR reads with MiXCR, one entry per CDR3 protein. The repertoire holds about 540,000 distinct CDR3 sequences, with roughly 34% as singletons. This clonotype has only a few counts. What it binds is unknown. The V end lost 5 bases, the J end lost 10 bases, and 18 bases lay between the germline ends. Germline CDR1 SGHTA, CDR2 FQGNSA. The CDR3 runs to 14 residues. The sequenced sample consisted of blood. The receptor comes from a girl between 2 and 17 years old with multiple sclerosis. V is TRBV7-2 and J is TRBJ1-5; D might be TRBD1 (5 bases). CDR3 bases: TGTGCCAGCAGCCTTAGGGGTTACGGATCCCCCCAGCATTTT. It yields the protein CASSLRGYGSPQHF.